A selection of T cell receptor beta chains follows, all from one sample in a study of PD-1 blockade in classical Hodgkin lymphoma. Libraries were prepared by immunoSEQ multiplex PCR; TCRdb keeps only in-frame clonotypes and omits some of them. This table holds approximately 20,000 clones, roughly 94% found once. Material for sequencing was peripheral blood mononuclear cells (PBMCs). Receptor source: a human donor with classical Hodgkin lymphoma. CDR3s include the opening cysteine and the closing phenylalanine or tryptophan. The D gene is left open where the match is weak. Not every row has a clone size; where given, it reads once, few, many or a size class.

d_gene	v_gene	j_gene	abundance	CDR3nt	CDR3aa
TRBD2	TRBV4-2	TRBJ2-7	NA	TGTGCCAGCAGCCAGGTTAGCGGGGGGCCCATGGAGCAGTACTTC	CASSQVSGGPMEQYF
TRBD1	TRBV15	TRBJ1-1	NA	TGTGCCACCAGCCAGCGGGGACAGGGCACTGAAGCTTTCTTT	CATSQRGQGTEAFF
NA	TRBV5-5	TRBJ1-1	NA	TGTGCCAGCACCAAGGACAGAGTGAACACTGAAGCTTTCTTT	CASTKDRVNTEAFF
NA	TRBV4-3	TRBJ2-5	NA	TGCGCCAGCAGCCAAGACGGGGGGCCAGGAGAGACCCAGTACTTC	CASSQDGGPGETQYF
NA	TRBV5-4	TRBJ1-1	NA	TGTGCCAGCAGCTTGGCACCAGGGAATGTGAACACTGAAGCTTTCTTT	CASSLAPGNVNTEAFF
NA	TRBV11-2	TRBJ2-2	NA	TGTGCCAGCAGCTCGGTGAACACCGGGGAGCTGTTTTTT	CASSSVNTGELFF
NA	TRBV7-9	TRBJ2-5	NA	TGTGCCAGCAGCCACGGTATTTGGTGGGAGACCCAGTACTTC	CASSHGIWWETQYF
NA	TRBV5-1	TRBJ2-1	NA	TGCGCCAGCAGCTCGACGGCCGGATATCGGCTCTTC	CASSSTAGYRLF
TRBD2	TRBV6-5	TRBJ2-1	NA	TGTGCCAGTCGAACCGGGACTAGCGCGTACAATGAGCAGTTCTTC	CASRTGTSAYNEQFF
NA	TRBV5-8	TRBJ2-1	NA	TGTGCCAGCAGCTGGACCGGATACAATGAGCAGTTCTTC	CASSWTGYNEQFF
NA	TRBV7-9	TRBJ2-5	NA	TGTGCCAGCAGCATCCGAGGGCTAGCCCCAGAGACCCAGTACTTC	CASSIRGLAPETQYF
TRBD2	TRBV6-4	TRBJ2-3	NA	TGTGCCAGCAGTGAAGCGGGGAGCACAGATACGCAGTATTTT	CASSEAGSTDTQYF
TRBD2	TRBV5-4	TRBJ2-1	NA	TGTGCCAGCAGCGCCGGGACTAGCGGGTACTACAATGAGCAGTTCTTC	CASSAGTSGYYNEQFF
TRBD1	TRBV10-3	TRBJ2-5	NA	TGTGCCATCAGTGCGGAGACAGGGGGCAAGAAGGAGACCCAGTACTTC	CAISAETGGKKETQYF
NA	TRBV11-2	TRBJ1-6	NA	TGTGCCAGCGGGGAGCGCGGTATAGAAGATTCACCCCTCCACTTT	CASGERGIEDSPLHF
NA	TRBV6-4	TRBJ2-1	NA	TGTGCCAGCAGTGACTCGAGTCGGGGGGAGCAGTTCTTC	CASSDSSRGEQFF
NA	TRBV7-8	TRBJ1-5	NA	TGTGCCAGCAGCTTATTAGAGAATCAGCCCCAGCATTTT	CASSLLENQPQHF
NA	TRBV6-4	TRBJ1-6	NA	TGTGCCAGCAGTGAAATGATGGGAGTTTCACCCCTCCACTTT	CASSEMMGVSPLHF
TRBD1	TRBV6-5	TRBJ1-5	NA	TGTGCCAGCAGTTACTCGGGACAGGATGGGCCCCAGCATTTT	CASSYSGQDGPQHF
NA	TRBV11-3	TRBJ2-2	NA	TGTGCCAGCAGCTTTGACAGTTCGGGGGAGCTGTTTTTT	CASSFDSSGELFF
NA	TRBV13	TRBJ2-7	NA	TGTGCCAGCAGCTTAAACAGCGTTTACGAGCAGTACTTC	CASSLNSVYEQYF
NA	TRBV4-1	TRBJ1-2	NA	TGCGCCAGCAGCCAAAGGAAGTCAGGTAGCCTATATAACTATGGCTACACCTTC	CASSQRKSGSLYNYGYTF
TRBD1	TRBV19	TRBJ2-1	NA	TGTGCCAGTAGCACTCCGGGACAGGGGTTGTTCAATGAGCAGTTCTTC	CASSTPGQGLFNEQFF
NA	TRBV19	TRBJ2-2	NA	TGTGCCAGCGCCCGAGATACCGGGGAGCTGTTTTTT	CASARDTGELFF
NA	TRBV18	TRBJ1-6	once	TGTGCCAGCTCACCGGATTTCCAGGAGAATAATTCACCCCTCCACTTT	CASSPDFQENNSPLHF
TRBD1	TRBV15	TRBJ2-5	NA	TGTGCCACCAGCAGAGATAGGACAGGGGGCGCAGAGACCCAGTACTTC	CATSRDRTGGAETQYF
NA	TRBV5-4	TRBJ1-2	NA	TGTGCCAGCAGCTTGGCTGGGGAATTAGGCACACGGATATTTGGCTACACCTTC	CASSLAGELGTRIFGYTF
NA	TRBV7-2	TRBJ2-5	NA	TGTGCCAGCAGGTGGTTGGATGAGGAGACCCAGTACTTC	CASRWLDEETQYF